This T cell receptor (beta chain) was identified in a study of tumor-infiltrating lymphocytes in primary liver carcinoma. V lost 8 bases, J lost 7 bases, and 18 bases lay in between. CDR1 and CDR2 from the germline V gene are SQVTM and ANQGSEA. The CDR3 extends over 12 amino acids. For each extraction, RNA and DNA were obtained together from approximately 20-30 mg of unsorted bulk tissue. A single count supports this clonotype. Priming with a constant-region primer yielded TCR beta cDNA from around 0.45 ug total RNA. What produced the TCR beta libraries was three nested multiplex PCR rounds using slightly modified ARM-PCR. Rounds one and two of PCR, each of 10 cycles, were primed with TRBV1-TRBV30 forward primers and a C-beta reverse primer. A single record per CDR3 protein comes from TCRdb applying MiXCR to the multiplex PCR reads. Of 100,000 to 150,000 distinct CDR3 sequences listed, around 64% are singletons.

This clonotype was obtained from a woman aged 60-70 years with primary liver carcinoma and hepatitis B virus infection. The genes are TRBV29-1 and TRBJ2-7; TRBD1 is a possible D gene (6 bases). The sequenced material came from liver tumor tissue from sampling region 3. The sample's subset: tumor region T3, left-lateral pole. The CDR3 protein is CSIQGMGEEQYF. The CDR3 DNA reads TGCAGCATTCAGGGGATGGGTGAGGAGCAGTACTTC.